Presented here are 20 T cell receptor beta chains from one specimen sequenced in a study of blood T cell repertoires in COVID-19. Method: immunoSEQ multiplex PCR; TCRdb's copy keeps in-frame clones and lacks some. This sample has about 440,000 clones, with more than 70% found just once. Sequenced input: peripheral blood. Every receptor here comes from a woman aged 45-65 years with COVID-19, enrolled during active disease.

The chain couples TRBV6-5 to TRBJ2-5; 7 bases are shared with TRBD1. CDR3 length: 15 residues. The V gene's germline CDR1 is MNHEY and CDR2 SVGAGI. The J segment lost 9 bases and the V segment lost 8 bases, leaving 18 bases of the junction unmatched. The CDR3 region is CASSREGAAYEAQYF. CDR3 nucleotides: TGTGCCAGCTCCCGTGAGGGGGCCGCCTACGAGGCCCAGTACTTC.

This rearrangement joins TRBV7-6 to TRBJ2-1, with TRBD1 matching 7 bases. Germline loops: CDR1 SGHVS, CDR2 FNYEAQ. The CDR3 runs to 16 residues. V shed 2 bases and J 5 bases; nucleotides not matched to a gene: 9. DNA of the CDR3: TGTGCCAGCAGCTTAAGGGGGACAGAGTTCCACAATGAGCAGTTCTTC. Amino acids: CASSLRGTEFHNEQFF.

This chain uses TRBV30 with TRBJ2-3; 8 bases match TRBD2. The V gene's germline CDR1 is GTSNPN and CDR2 SVGIG (reference sequence). The V gene end was trimmed by 8 bases and the J gene end by 3 bases; junction bases not matched to a gene: 1. This CDR3 region has 11 residues. The CDR3 spells CAREGTDTQYF. The CDR3 coding sequence is TGTGCCCGGGAGGGTACAGATACGCAGTATTTT.

This clone came up a few times. V is TRBV6-2 or TRBV6-3 and J is TRBJ1-5; D possibly corresponds to TRBD1 (5 bases). The CDR3 has 15 residues. Per the germline V gene, CDR1 is MNHEY and CDR2 is SVGEGT. V dropped 6 bases and J dropped 2 bases, with 14 bases sitting between them. CDR3 loop: CASSPARDGNQPQHF. CDR3 DNA sequence: TGTGCCAGCAGCCCCGCCAGGGATGGCAATCAGCCCCAGCATTTT.

The chain is built from TRBV24-1 and TRBJ2-1, with 11 bases identical to TRBD2. J lost 0 bases, V lost 0 bases, and 9 bases had no gene match. This CDR3 is 20 amino acids long. Germline V gene sequence: CDR1 KGHDR, CDR2 SFDVKD. The CDR3 region has the DNA TGTGCCACCAGTGATTTGGGATCGTCTACTAGCGGGGGCTCCTACAATGAGCAGTTCTTC. It codes for CATSDLGSSTSGGSYNEQFF.

In this sample, this clone turned up once. The J gene is TRBJ2-7, the V gene TRBV6-5, with D tentatively TRBD1 (6 bases). Trimming took 2 bases from V and 1 from J, leaving 9 bases between them. CDR3 size: 14 residues. Germline V gives CDR1 MNHEY, CDR2 SVGAGI. The CDR3 nucleotides are TGTGCCAGCAGTTACGGGGGCCCTTCCTACGAGCAGTACTTC. Translation: CASSYGGPSYEQYF.

The rearrangement joins TRBV4-2 to TRBJ1-2, with TRBD1 matching 7 bases. There are 18 residues in the CDR3. V dropped 0 bases and J dropped 0; count of bases not matched to a gene: 10. From germline, CDR1 is LGHNA and CDR2 YNFKEQ. Here the CDR3 reads CASSQDLNRGPSNYGYTF. Here the CDR3 DNA reads TGTGCCAGCAGCCAAGATTTGAACAGGGGACCCTCTAACTATGGCTACACCTTC.

The chain links TRBV5-1 to TRBJ2-2; D might be TRBD2 (5 bases). The CDR3 has 14 amino acids. V was shortened by 8 bases and J by 0 bases, with 11 bases between the two germline ends. Per the germline V gene, CDR1 is SGHRS and CDR2 is YFSETQ. The CDR3 region has the DNA TGCGCCAGTGGGAGAGGGACGAACACCGGGGAGCTGTTTTTT. This sequence encodes CASGRGTNTGELFF.

The chain couples TRBV3-1 (or the pseudogene TRBV3-2) to TRBJ1-2, with D maybe TRBD1 (5 bases). The CDR3 totals 15 residues. V was shortened by 7 bases and J by 7 bases, with 22 bases between the two germline ends. Germline V gene lookup returns CDR1 LGHDT and CDR2 YNNKEL (reference sequence). CDR3: CASTSAGRVGSGYTF. CDR3 coding DNA: TGTGCCAGCACCTCAGCGGGCAGGGTAGGATCTGGCTACACCTTC.

V and J are TRBV5-1 and TRBJ2-1; 9 nucleotides line up with TRBD2. The CDR3 sequence is 14 residues long. Germline CDR1 is SGHRS and CDR2 is YFSETQ. V trimming: 4 bases; J trimming: 8 bases; junction bases outside the gene matches: 7. The CDR3 protein is CASSPGLATDEQFF. In nucleotides, the CDR3 is TGCGCCAGCAGCCCGGGACTAGCCACGGATGAGCAGTTCTTC.

The V call is TRBV2, the J call TRBJ1-6, with TRBD1 identical over 9 bases. Germline loops: CDR1 SNHLY, CDR2 FYNNEI. This CDR3 comprises 14 residues. Trimming removed 8 bases from V and 8 bases from J; junction bases left unmatched: 7. CDR3: CASQGGQGDSPLHF. Written as DNA, the CDR3 is TGTGCCAGCCAGGGGGGACAGGGTGATTCACCCCTCCACTTT.

The chain links TRBV5-4 to TRBJ1-4, with 8 bases aligning to TRBD1. V trimming: 2 bases; J trimming: 8 bases; junction bases outside the gene matches: 14. The CDR3 is made up of 17 amino acids. The germline V gene has CDR1 SGHNT and CDR2 YYREEE (reference sequence). The CDR3 is CASSFNGRRGRGEKLFF. In DNA form, the CDR3 reads TGTGCCAGCAGCTTTAATGGTCGCAGGGGGCGAGGGGAAAAACTGTTTTTT.

The chain couples TRBV27 to TRBJ2-3; 9 bases fit TRBD2. V gave up 5 bases and J gave up 7 bases; unmatched junction bases: 13. This CDR3 spans 16 amino acids. Looked up from germline, CDR1 is MNHEY and CDR2 is SMNVEV (reference sequence). CDR3 nucleotide sequence: TGTGCCAGCAGTCCCTCTCTGGCGGGGGGGACTTATACGCAGTATTTT. Translation gives CASSPSLAGGTYTQYF.

J is TRBJ1-1 and V is TRBV30; 7 bases fit TRBD1. V was clipped by 2 bases and J by 0 bases; unmatched bases: 6. The germline V gene encodes CDR1 GTSNPN and CDR2 SVGIG (reference sequence). This CDR3 is built from 15 residues. The CDR3 spells CAWSPWTGLNTEAFF. The CDR3 coding sequence is TGTGCCTGGAGTCCTTGGACAGGTCTGAACACTGAAGCTTTCTTT.

The chain has TRBV18 and TRBJ1-2; D unclear. Germline V lookup: CDR1 KGHSH, CDR2 LQKENI. The CDR3 is 14 residues long. Trimming took off 0 bases at V and 4 bases at J, with 9 bases between the two ends. The CDR3 nucleotides are TGTGCCAGCTCACCACCGCTAGGAGGCTATGGCTACACCTTC. It codes for CASSPPLGGYGYTF.

The chain employs TRBV11-1 and TRBJ2-7, with unresolved D. Germline CDR1 reads SGHAT; CDR2 reads FQDESV (reference sequence). This CDR3 has 12 residues. With 5 bases removed from V and 8 bases from J, the gap between germline ends came to 13 bases. CDR3 DNA: TGTGCCAGCAGCCCCGGTTCCCCCAAGCAGTACTTC. Translation: CASSPGSPKQYF.

This chain joins TRBV2 and TRBJ2-5; D is undetermined. Germline lookup yields CDR1 SNHLY and CDR2 FYNNEI. The CDR3 loop spans 19 amino acids. V lost 5 bases and J 2 bases, leaving 27 bases between the germline ends. The CDR3 is CASSSKVARRYYLQETQYF. The CDR3 nucleotides read TGTGCCAGCAGTTCTAAGGTGGCTCGGAGATACTACCTACAAGAGACCCAGTACTTC.

This clone has more than one count but fewer than ten. The chain joins TRBV3-1 (or the pseudogene TRBV3-2) to TRBJ2-5; 10 bases are shared with TRBD1. In germline, CDR1 is LGHDT, CDR2 YNNKEL (reference sequence). The CDR3 sequence is 14 residues long. Trimming cost V 6 bases and J 2 bases; bases outside gene matches: 3. CDR3 amino acids: CASRDRGLQETQYF. CDR3 nucleotide sequence: TGTGCCAGCAGGGACAGGGGGTTACAAGAGACCCAGTACTTC.

The chain is built from TRBV29-1 and TRBJ2-2; 11 nucleotides match TRBD2. CDR1 and CDR2 (germline): SQVTM, ANQGSEA. The CDR3 runs 16 residues. After removal of 7 bases from V and 0 bases from J, the junction contained 7 bases not matched to a gene. The CDR3 protein is CSAITSGGPNTGELFF. The CDR3 DNA follows: TGCAGCGCGATTACTAGCGGGGGACCGAACACCGGGGAGCTGTTTTTT.

The V call is TRBV15, the J call TRBJ2-1, with D maybe TRBD1 (5 bases). There are 17 residues in the CDR3. Trimming shortened V by 0 bases and J by 1 base, and 13 bases separated the two germline ends. Germline loops: CDR1 LNHNV, CDR2 YYDKDF (reference sequence). CDR3 nucleotides: TGTGCCACCAGCAGAGAAAGCTCAGGGTTTTCCTACAATGAGCAGTTCTTC. Translating gives CATSRESSGFSYNEQFF. The full variable domain, rest sourced from reference TRBV15 and TRBJ2-1, is DAMVIQNPRYQVTQFGKPVTLSCSQTLNHNVMYWYQQKSSQAPKLLFHYYDKDFNNEADTPDNFQSRRPNTSFCFLDIRSPGLGDTAMYLCATSRESSGFSYNEQFFGPGTRLTVL.